A selection of T cell receptor beta chains follows, all from one sample in a study of blood T cell repertoires in COVID-19. The repertoire was sequenced with immunoSEQ multiplex PCR; TCRdb's copy has only in-frame clones and lacks some. The sample has 52,000 or so clones, around 85% seen once; the top ten hold about 8%. Sequenced material: peripheral blood. The source is a woman in her seventies with active COVID-19. Both conserved end residues are part of each CDR3. A D gene is named only where the DNA matches it firmly. Clone size is not always given. Where it is, it says once, few, many or a class for expanded clones.

14	.	TRBJ1-1	.	TRBV27	TGTGCCAGCAGTTCTGACACCATGAACACTGAAGCTTTCTTT	CASSSDTMNTEAFF
15	TRBD1	TRBJ2-5	.	TRBV5-4	TGTGCCAGCAGCTCCGGGACAGGGGGCAGGGAGACCCAGTACTTC	CASSSGTGGRETQYF
15	.	TRBJ2-7	.	TRBV7-2	TGTGCCAGCAGCTTAACAGCCGCGCTACACCACGAGCAGTACTTC	CASSLTAALHHEQYF
15	.	TRBJ2-5	.	TRBV4-1	TGCGCCAGCAGCCAAATGGGGCCGCTTGGTGTGACCCAGTACTTC	CASSQMGPLGVTQYF
15	.	TRBJ2-1	few	TRBV21-1	TGTGCCAGCAGCAATTCAGCGGACTCCTACAATGAGCAGTTCTTC	CASSNSADSYNEQFF
15	.	TRBJ1-3	.	TRBV4-1	TGCGCCAGCAGCCAAGATCTATATGCTGGAAACACCATATATTTT	CASSQDLYAGNTIYF
17	TRBD2	TRBJ2-7	.	TRBV24-1	TGTGCCACCCGTGGGACTAGCGGGAGGGGTAGCTCCTACGAGCAGTACTTC	CATRGTSGRGSSYEQYF
16	TRBD2	TRBJ2-1	.	TRBV11-3	TGTGCCAGCAGCTTAAGAGTAGCGGGAGCTTACAATGAGCAGTTCTTC	CASSLRVAGAYNEQFF
15	TRBD1	TRBJ1-1	.	TRBV5-1	TGCGCCAGCAGCTTGGACAGGGGGGCGAGTACTGAAGCTTTCTTT	CASSLDRGASTEAFF
15	.	TRBJ1-5	few	TRBV5-1	TGCGCCAGCAGCTTGGATTCGGGTTTGGGTCAGCCCCAGCATTTT	CASSLDSGLGQPQHF
16	TRBD2	TRBJ2-1	.	TRBV7-3	TGTGCCAGCAGCTTAGAGAGCGGGGTTCCCTACAATGAGCAGTTCTTC	CASSLESGVPYNEQFF
13	.	TRBJ1-2	once	TRBV5-1	TGCGCCAGCAGCTTGACAACTAACTATGGCTACACCTTC	CASSLTTNYGYTF
16	TRBD1	TRBJ1-1	.	TRBV30	TGTGCCTGGAGGGCCACAGGTAGGGGGCTGTACACTGAAGCTTTCTTT	CAWRATGRGLYTEAFF
12	.	TRBJ2-7	.	TRBV29-1	TGCAGCGTTGCAGGGGATCTCTACGAGCAGTACTTC	CSVAGDLYEQYF
13	TRBD1	TRBJ2-5	.	TRBV3-1/TRBV3-2	TGTGCCAGCAGCACAGGGGGCCAAGAGACCCAGTACTTC	CASSTGGQETQYF